A selection of T cell receptor beta chains follows, all from one sample in a study of cytotoxic CD8 clonotypes in ibrutinib-treated CLL. Clones were sequenced by immunoSEQ multiplex PCR, and TCRdb holds only the in-frame ones, with some missing. The table has a few hundred thousand clones, 70% seen once. The sequences come from PBMCs, collected after 24 months of ibrutinib treatment. The receptors shown here come from a human donor with chronic lymphocytic leukemia. The CDR3 runs from the conserved cysteine through the conserved F or W. The D gene is left open where the match is weak. Clone size, where shown, is once, few, many, or a class for clones that have expanded.

DNA	CDR3	V	size	J	D
TGTGCCAGCAGCTTAGTGGCGGGAGGTGGCAATGAGCAGTTCTTC	CASSLVAGGGNEQFF	TRBV7-3	NA	TRBJ2-1	TRBD2
TGTGCCAGCACGACATCACATATAATCGGGGAAACCTACGAGCAGTACTTC	CASTTSHIIGETYEQYF	TRBV28	few	TRBJ2-7	NA
TGTGCCAGCAGCTTGGGGCAGGGGATTGGCGGGGAGCTGTTTTTT	CASSLGQGIGGELFF	TRBV11-2	NA	TRBJ2-2	NA
TGTGCCCTGGGACAGGGGGAAGAAAAACTGTTTTTT	CALGQGEEKLFF	TRBV30	NA	TRBJ1-4	TRBD1
TGTGCCAGTAGTTGGACAGGGGGGTACGAGCAGTACTTC	CASSWTGGYEQYF	TRBV19	NA	TRBJ2-7	TRBD1
TGTGCCAGCAGCCAAGTGGTGGTAGCGCTGAATGAGCAGTTCTTC	CASSQVVVALNEQFF	TRBV4-2	NA	TRBJ2-1	NA
TGTGCCAGCAGTGAATGGACAGAAAATCAGCCCCAGCATTTT	CASSEWTENQPQHF	TRBV6-1	NA	TRBJ1-5	NA
TGTGCCAGCAGTTACGGACAGGGGGCTTGGGGCTACACCTTC	CASSYGQGAWGYTF	TRBV6-5	NA	TRBJ1-2	TRBD1
TGTGCCAGCAGCGTTGAGCGGGACACCGCTAGCTCCTACAATGAGCAGTTCTTC	CASSVERDTASSYNEQFF	TRBV9	once	TRBJ2-1	NA
TGTGCCAGCAGTCCCCCAGGGGTATCCGGCTACACCTTC	CASSPPGVSGYTF	TRBV27	few	TRBJ1-2	NA
TGTGCCAGCAGGCGTACCCCGGCCCACACCGGGGAGCTGTTTTTT	CASRRTPAHTGELFF	TRBV28	NA	TRBJ2-2	NA
TGTGCCAGCTCACCCCTGGACAGTCTACATGAAAAACTGTTTTTT	CASSPLDSLHEKLFF	TRBV18	NA	TRBJ1-4	NA
TGTGCCAGCAGCCGTAGAACAGGGGGCGGCGAGCAGTACTTC	CASSRRTGGGEQYF	TRBV7-2	NA	TRBJ2-7	TRBD1
TGTGCCAGCAGCGCAGCGACTAGCGGGAGGAGTGGATTTGGATTCGATGAGCAGTTCTTC	CASSAATSGRSGFGFDEQFF	TRBV9	NA	TRBJ2-1	TRBD2
TGTGCCAGCAGCGTAACCGGGGAGAATCAGCCCCAGCATTTT	CASSVTGENQPQHF	TRBV9	NA	TRBJ1-5	NA
TGTGCCAGCAGCCCCACAGTTCAAGAGACCCAGTACTTC	CASSPTVQETQYF	TRBV7-3	NA	TRBJ2-5	NA
TGTGCCAGCACGAGGACAGGGTCGTACGAGCAGTACTTC	CASTRTGSYEQYF	TRBV28	NA	TRBJ2-7	TRBD1
TGTGCCAGCAGCTTAGGGCTAGCGGGATCGAACACCGGGGAGCTGTTTTTT	CASSLGLAGSNTGELFF	TRBV11-3	NA	TRBJ2-2	TRBD2
TGTGCCAGCAGCCGGCTGACAGGGGGATATGGCTACACCTTC	CASSRLTGGYGYTF	TRBV7-8	NA	TRBJ1-2	TRBD1
TGTGCCAGCAGCTTAGGGACCACAGATACGCAGTATTTT	CASSLGTTDTQYF	TRBV7-8	NA	TRBJ2-3	NA
TGTGCCAGCAGCCCCACCCCGAGGACAGGGGGTGGGCAAGAGACCCAGTACTTC	CASSPTPRTGGGQETQYF	TRBV13	NA	TRBJ2-5	TRBD1
TGTGCCAGCAGCCTTCAGGGTTCCTACGAGCAGTACTTC	CASSLQGSYEQYF	TRBV5-4	NA	TRBJ2-7	NA
TGTGCCAGCAGCCAAATCGGCTACGAGCAGTACTTC	CASSQIGYEQYF	TRBV16	NA	TRBJ2-7	NA
TGCGCCAGCAGCTTGGCCCGACTAGCGCGAGAGGGGGGCACAGATACGCAGTATTTT	CASSLARLAREGGTDTQYF	TRBV5-1	NA	TRBJ2-3	TRBD2
TGCGCCAGCAGCCTCCCACTAGCGGCAGACTCCTACGAGCAGTACTTC	CASSLPLAADSYEQYF	TRBV5-1	NA	TRBJ2-7	TRBD2
TGTGCCACCCGACAGGGACAGTACGAGCAGTACTTC	CATRQGQYEQYF	TRBV19	few	TRBJ2-7	TRBD1